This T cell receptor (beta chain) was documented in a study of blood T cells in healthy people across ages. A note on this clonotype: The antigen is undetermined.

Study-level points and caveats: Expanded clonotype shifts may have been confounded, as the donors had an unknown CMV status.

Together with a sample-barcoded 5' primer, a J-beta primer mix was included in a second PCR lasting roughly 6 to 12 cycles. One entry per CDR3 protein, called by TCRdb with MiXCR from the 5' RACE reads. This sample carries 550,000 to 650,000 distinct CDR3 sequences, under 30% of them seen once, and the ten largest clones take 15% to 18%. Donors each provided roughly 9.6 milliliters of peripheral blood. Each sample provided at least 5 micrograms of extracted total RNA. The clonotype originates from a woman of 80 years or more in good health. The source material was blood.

CDR3 coding DNA: TGTGCCAGCAGCCAGGGGACAAACAACTATGGCTACACCTTC. Protein product: CASSQGTNNYGYTF. The V gene is TRBV3-1, the J gene TRBJ1-2; tentative D call: TRBD1 (6 bases). CDR3 length equals 14 residues. With 3 bases removed from V and 2 bases from J, the gap between germline ends came to 10 bases. Germline CDR1 LGHDT, CDR2 YNNKEL (reference sequence).